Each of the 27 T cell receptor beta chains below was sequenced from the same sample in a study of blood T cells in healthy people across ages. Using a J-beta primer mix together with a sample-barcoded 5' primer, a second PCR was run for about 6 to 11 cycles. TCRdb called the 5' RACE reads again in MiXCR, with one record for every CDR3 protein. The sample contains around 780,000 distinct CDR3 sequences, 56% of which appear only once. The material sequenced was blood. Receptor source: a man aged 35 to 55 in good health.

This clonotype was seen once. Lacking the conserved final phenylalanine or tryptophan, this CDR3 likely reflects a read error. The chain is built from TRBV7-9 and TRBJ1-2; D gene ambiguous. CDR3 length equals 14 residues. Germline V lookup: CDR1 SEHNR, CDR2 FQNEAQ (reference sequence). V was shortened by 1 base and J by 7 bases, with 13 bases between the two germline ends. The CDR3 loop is CASSLDPQAGGYTV. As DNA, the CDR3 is TGTGCCAGCAGCTTAGACCCCCAGGCTGGTGGCTACACCGTC.

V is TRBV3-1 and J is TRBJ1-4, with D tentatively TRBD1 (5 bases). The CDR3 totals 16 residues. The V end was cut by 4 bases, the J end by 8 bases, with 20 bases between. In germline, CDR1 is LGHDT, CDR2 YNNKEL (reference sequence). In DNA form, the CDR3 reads TGTGCCAGCAGCCCACCCGGCGAGGGGAGACGGGAAAAACTGTTTTTT. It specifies CASSPPGEGRREKLFF.

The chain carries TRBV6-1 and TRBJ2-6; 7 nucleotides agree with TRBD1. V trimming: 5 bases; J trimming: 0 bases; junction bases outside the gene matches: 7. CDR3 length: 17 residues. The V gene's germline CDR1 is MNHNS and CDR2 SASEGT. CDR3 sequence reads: CASSKGDSISGANVLTF. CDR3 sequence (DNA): TGTGCCAGCAGTAAGGGGGACAGCATCTCTGGGGCCAACGTCCTGACTTTC.

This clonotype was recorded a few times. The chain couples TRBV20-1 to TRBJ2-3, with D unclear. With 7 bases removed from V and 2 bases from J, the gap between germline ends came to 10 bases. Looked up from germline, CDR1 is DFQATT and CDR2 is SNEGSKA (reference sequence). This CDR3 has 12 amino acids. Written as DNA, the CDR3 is TGCAGTGGCAGGCTAACCACAGATACGCAGTATTTT. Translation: CSGRLTTDTQYF.

CDR3 protein: CASSATSGITYEQYF. The CDR3 nucleotides read TGTGCCAGCAGCGCCACTAGCGGGATAACCTACGAGCAGTACTTC. The chain links TRBV7-9 to TRBJ2-7; 10 positions match TRBD2. CDR3 length equals 15 residues. Germline trimming cut 5 bases from V and 2 bases from J; bases unmatched to any gene: 6. Germline loops: CDR1 SEHNR, CDR2 FQNEAQ (reference sequence). The variable domain in full, completed from reference TRBV7-9 and TRBJ2-7, reads DTGVSQNPRHKITKRGQNVTFRCDPISEHNRLYWYRQTLGQGPEFLTYFQNEAQLEKSRLLSDRFSAERPKGSFSTLEIQRTEQGDSAMYLCASSATSGITYEQYFGPGTRLTVT.

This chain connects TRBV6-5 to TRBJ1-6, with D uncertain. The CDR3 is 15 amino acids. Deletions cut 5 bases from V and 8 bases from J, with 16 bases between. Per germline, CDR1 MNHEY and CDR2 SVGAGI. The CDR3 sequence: CASSPMMGWDSPLHF. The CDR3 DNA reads TGTGCCAGCAGTCCTATGATGGGGTGGGATTCACCCCTCCACTTT.

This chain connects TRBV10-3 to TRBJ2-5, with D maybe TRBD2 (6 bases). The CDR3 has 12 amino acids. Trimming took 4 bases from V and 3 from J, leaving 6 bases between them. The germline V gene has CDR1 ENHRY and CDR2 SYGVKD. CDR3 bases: TGTGCCATCAGTGGACTAGAAGAGACCCAGTACTTC. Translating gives CAISGLEETQYF.

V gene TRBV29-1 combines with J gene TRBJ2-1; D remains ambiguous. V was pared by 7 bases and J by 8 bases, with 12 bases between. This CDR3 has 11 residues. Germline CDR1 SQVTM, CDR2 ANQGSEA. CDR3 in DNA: TGCAGCGAGGAGTCCGGGTATGAGCAGTTCTTC. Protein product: CSEESGYEQFF.

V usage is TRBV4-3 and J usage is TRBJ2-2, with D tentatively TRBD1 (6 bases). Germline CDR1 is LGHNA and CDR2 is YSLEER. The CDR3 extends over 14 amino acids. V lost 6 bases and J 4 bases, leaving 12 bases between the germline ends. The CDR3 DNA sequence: TGCGCCAGCAGACGGCAGGGGACCACCGGGGAGCTGTTTTTT. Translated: CASRRQGTTGELFF.

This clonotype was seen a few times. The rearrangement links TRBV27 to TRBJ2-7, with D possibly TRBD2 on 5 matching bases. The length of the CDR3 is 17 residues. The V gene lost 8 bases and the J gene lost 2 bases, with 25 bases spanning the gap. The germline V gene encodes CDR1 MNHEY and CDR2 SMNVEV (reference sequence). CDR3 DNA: TGTGCCAGCCCCGTTTGTAGAGGAGCGGCCCTTCCCTACGAGCAGTACTTC. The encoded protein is CASPVCRGAALPYEQYF.

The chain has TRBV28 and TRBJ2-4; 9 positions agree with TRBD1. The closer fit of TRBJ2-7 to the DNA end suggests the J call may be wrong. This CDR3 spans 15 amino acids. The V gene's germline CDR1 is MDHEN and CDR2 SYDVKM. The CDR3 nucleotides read TGTGCCAGCAGTTTTGCCGGGACAGGGACCTACGAGCAGTACTTC. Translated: CASSFAGTGTYEQYF.

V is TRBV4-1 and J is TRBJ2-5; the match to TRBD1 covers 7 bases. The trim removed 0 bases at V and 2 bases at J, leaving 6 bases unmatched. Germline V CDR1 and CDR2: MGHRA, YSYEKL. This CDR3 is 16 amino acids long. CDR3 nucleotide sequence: TGCGCCAGCAGCCAAGAACCATACAGGGGACAAGAGACCCAGTACTTC. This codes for CASSQEPYRGQETQYF.

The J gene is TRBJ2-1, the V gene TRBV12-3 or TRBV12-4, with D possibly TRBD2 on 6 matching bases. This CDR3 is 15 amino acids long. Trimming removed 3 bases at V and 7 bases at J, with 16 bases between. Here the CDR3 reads CASSLGGAVGNEQFF. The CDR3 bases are TGTGCCAGCAGTTTGGGCGGGGCCGTAGGGAATGAGCAGTTCTTC.

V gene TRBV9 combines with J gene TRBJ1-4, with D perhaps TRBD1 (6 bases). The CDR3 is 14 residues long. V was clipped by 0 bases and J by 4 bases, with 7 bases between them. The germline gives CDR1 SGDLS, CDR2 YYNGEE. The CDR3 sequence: CASSVGQDNEKLFF. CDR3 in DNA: TGTGCCAGCAGCGTAGGACAGGATAATGAAAAACTGTTTTTT.

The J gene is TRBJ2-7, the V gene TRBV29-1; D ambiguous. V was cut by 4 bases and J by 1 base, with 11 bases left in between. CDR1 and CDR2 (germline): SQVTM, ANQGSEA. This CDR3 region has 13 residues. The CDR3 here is CSVALSLSYEQYF. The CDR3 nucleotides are TGCAGCGTTGCTCTTAGCCTATCCTACGAGCAGTACTTC.

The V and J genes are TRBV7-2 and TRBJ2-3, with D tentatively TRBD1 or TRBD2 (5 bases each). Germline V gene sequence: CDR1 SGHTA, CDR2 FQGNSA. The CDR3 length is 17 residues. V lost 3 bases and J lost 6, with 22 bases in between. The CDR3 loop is CASSFPRGLALGDTQYF. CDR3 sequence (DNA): TGTGCCAGCAGCTTTCCAAGGGGCCTAGCTTTGGGGGATACGCAGTATTTT.

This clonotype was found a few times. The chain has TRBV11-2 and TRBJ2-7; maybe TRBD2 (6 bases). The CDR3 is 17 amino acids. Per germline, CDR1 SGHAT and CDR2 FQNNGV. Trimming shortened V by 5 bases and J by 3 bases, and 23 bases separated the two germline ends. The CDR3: CASSPRPSGGINYEQYF. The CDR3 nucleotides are TGTGCCAGCAGCCCTCGGCCGAGCGGAGGGATCAACTACGAGCAGTACTTC.

CDR3 in amino acids: CSVEETVTDTQYF. The CDR3 bases are TGCAGCGTTGAGGAGACAGTCACAGATACGCAGTATTTT. The chain has TRBV29-1 and TRBJ2-3, with D perhaps TRBD1 (5 bases). There are 13 residues in the CDR3. V lost 3 bases, J lost 2 bases, and 9 bases lay in between. Germline V lookup: CDR1 SQVTM, CDR2 ANQGSEA.

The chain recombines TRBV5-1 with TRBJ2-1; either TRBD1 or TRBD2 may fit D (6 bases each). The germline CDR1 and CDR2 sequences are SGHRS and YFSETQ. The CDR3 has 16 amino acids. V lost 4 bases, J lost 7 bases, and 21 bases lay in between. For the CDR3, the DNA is TGCGCCAGCAGCGGGGGGCCCGACGGAGGGCGGAATGAGCAGTTCTTC. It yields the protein CASSGGPDGGRNEQFF.

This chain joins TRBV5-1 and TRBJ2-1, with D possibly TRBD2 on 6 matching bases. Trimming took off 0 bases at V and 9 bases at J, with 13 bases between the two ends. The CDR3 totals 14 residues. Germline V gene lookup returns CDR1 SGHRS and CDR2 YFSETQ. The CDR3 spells CASSLALGAGEQFF. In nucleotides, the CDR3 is TGCGCCAGCAGCTTGGCCCTGGGAGCGGGTGAGCAGTTCTTC.

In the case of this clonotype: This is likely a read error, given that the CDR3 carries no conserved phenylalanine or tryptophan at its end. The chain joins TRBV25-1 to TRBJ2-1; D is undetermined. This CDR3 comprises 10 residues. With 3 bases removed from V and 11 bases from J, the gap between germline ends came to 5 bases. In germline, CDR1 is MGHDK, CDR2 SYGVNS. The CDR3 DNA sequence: TGTGCCAGCAGTGACGTTCAGCAGTTCTTA. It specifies CASSDVQQFL.

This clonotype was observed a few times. CDR3 sequence (DNA): TGTGCCAGCAGCTTAGGAGCGGGGTTCGCTGGGGGCCAGTACTTC. Its translation: CASSLGAGFAGGQYF. The chain carries TRBV7-2 and TRBJ2-5, with 7 bases identical to TRBD2. In germline, CDR1 is SGHTA, CDR2 FQGNSA. The CDR3 runs to 15 residues. With 1 base clipped from V and 10 bases from J, the junction kept 12 bases outside the gene matches.

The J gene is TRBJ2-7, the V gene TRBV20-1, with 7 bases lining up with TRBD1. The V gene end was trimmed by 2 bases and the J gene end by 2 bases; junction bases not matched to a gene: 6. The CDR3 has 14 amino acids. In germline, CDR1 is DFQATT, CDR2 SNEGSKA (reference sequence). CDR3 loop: CSARPSGQAYEQYF. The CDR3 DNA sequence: TGCAGTGCTAGACCCAGCGGACAGGCCTACGAGCAGTACTTC.

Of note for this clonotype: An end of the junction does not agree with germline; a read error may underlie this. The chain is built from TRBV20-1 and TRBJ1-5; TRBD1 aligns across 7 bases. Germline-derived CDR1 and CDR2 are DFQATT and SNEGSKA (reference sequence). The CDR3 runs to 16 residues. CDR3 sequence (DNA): TGCAGTGCTAGGACTTCAGGGGGTATGAGCAATCAGCCTCAGCATTTT. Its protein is CSARTSGGMSNQPQHF.

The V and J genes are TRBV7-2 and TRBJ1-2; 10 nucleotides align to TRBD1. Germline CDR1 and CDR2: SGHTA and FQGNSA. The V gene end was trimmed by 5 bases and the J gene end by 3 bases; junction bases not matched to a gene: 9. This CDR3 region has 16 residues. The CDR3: CASSPSLTGGDYGYTF. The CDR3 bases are TGTGCCAGCAGCCCGAGCTTGACAGGGGGCGACTATGGCTACACCTTC. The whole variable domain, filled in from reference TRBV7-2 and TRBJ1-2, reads GAGVSQSPSNKVTEKGKDVELRCDPISGHTALYWYRQSLGQGLEFLIYFQGNSAPDKSGLPSDRFSAERTGGSVSTLTIQRTQQEDSAVYLCASSPSLTGGDYGYTFGSGTRLTVV.

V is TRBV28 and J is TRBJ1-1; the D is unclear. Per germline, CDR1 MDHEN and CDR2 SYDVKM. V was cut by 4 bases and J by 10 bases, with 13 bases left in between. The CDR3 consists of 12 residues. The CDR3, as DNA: TGTGCCAGCAGTTCCCCCGACTCGAGAGCTTTCTTT. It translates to CASSSPDSRAFF. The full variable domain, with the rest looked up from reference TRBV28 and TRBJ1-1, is DVKVTQSSRYLVKRTGEKVFLECVQDMDHENMFWYRQDPGLGLRLIYFSYDVKMKEKGDIPEGYSVSREKKERFSLILESASTNQTSMYLCASSSPDSRAFFGQGTRLTVV.

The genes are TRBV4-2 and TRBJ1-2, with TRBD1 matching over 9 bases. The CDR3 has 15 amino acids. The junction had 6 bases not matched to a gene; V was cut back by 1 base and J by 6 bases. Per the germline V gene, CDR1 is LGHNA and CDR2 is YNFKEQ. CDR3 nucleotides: TGTGCCAGCAGCCAAGTAGGAACAGGGGGCGATGGCTACACCTTC. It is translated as CASSQVGTGGDGYTF.